These T cell receptor beta chains were read from a single sample in a study of CD8+ T cells in alopecia areata. TCRdb's table, derived via immunoSEQ multiplex PCR, lists solely in-frame clones and lacks some. The table includes 200,000 to 250,000 clones, under 40% detected once. The input for sequencing was CD4+ T cells sorted from blood, taken at approximately week 30, from a patient treated with tofacitinib. These receptors all stem from a human donor with alopecia areata. CDR3s include the opening cysteine and the closing phenylalanine or tryptophan. Fields, in order: CDR3 length, J gene, V gene, clone size, D gene, CDR3 DNA, CDR3 protein. The D gene is left open where the match is weak. Where a row states a size, it is once, few, many or the class of an expanded clone; other rows omit it.

length: 14
J: TRBJ1-5
V: TRBV10-3
size: few
D: .
DNA: TGTGCCATCAGTGAGTCGAAGTATGGTCAGCCCCAGCATTTT
CDR3: CAISESKYGQPQHF

length: 15
J: TRBJ1-4
V: TRBV7-9
size: few
D: .
DNA: TGTGCCAGCAGCTTAGGACAGCCGCTAAGCGAAAAACTGTTTTTT
CDR3: CASSLGQPLSEKLFF

length: 18
J: TRBJ2-3
V: TRBV7-9
size: .
D: TRBD2
DNA: TGTGCCAGCAGCCCCGGGACTAGCGGGGGGCGGTTTCAAGATACGCAGTATTTT
CDR3: CASSPGTSGGRFQDTQYF

length: 21
J: TRBJ2-3
V: TRBV13
size: .
D: TRBD2
DNA: TGTGCCAGCAGCTCCAGACCTCATAGCGGGGGGCCCCGAAGTGGCACAGATACGCAGTATTTT
CDR3: CASSSRPHSGGPRSGTDTQYF

length: 15
J: TRBJ2-3
V: TRBV4-2
size: .
D: .
DNA: TGTGCCAGCAGCCAAGATGTACATCACACAGATACGCAGTATTTT
CDR3: CASSQDVHHTDTQYF

length: 14
J: TRBJ1-2
V: TRBV4-1
size: .
D: .
DNA: TGCGCCAGCAGCCAAGATCAGTACAGGGTCGGCTACACCTTC
CDR3: CASSQDQYRVGYTF

length: 14
J: TRBJ2-2
V: TRBV6-5
size: few
D: .
DNA: TGTGCCAGCAGTTACCGGGAGAACACCGGGGAGCTGTTTTTT
CDR3: CASSYRENTGELFF

length: 15
J: TRBJ2-3
V: TRBV5-4
size: .
D: .
DNA: TGTGCCAGCAGCTTGGCCTACAGGGAACTGGGTACGCAGTATTTT
CDR3: CASSLAYRELGTQYF

length: 15
J: TRBJ1-1
V: TRBV10-3
size: .
D: TRBD1
DNA: TGTGCCATCAGTGACCGGGACAGGGTTAGGACTGAAGCTTTCTTT
CDR3: CAISDRDRVRTEAFF

length: 12
J: TRBJ2-5
V: TRBV29-1
size: few
D: .
DNA: TGCAGCGTTGAGTTCTCGGGGGAGACCCAGTACTTC
CDR3: CSVEFSGETQYF

length: 15
J: TRBJ1-4
V: TRBV9
size: many
D: .
DNA: TGTGCCAGCAGCCCATCAGGGGCTACTAATGAAAAACTGTTTTTT
CDR3: CASSPSGATNEKLFF

length: 14
J: TRBJ2-3
V: TRBV7-2
size: few
D: TRBD1
DNA: TGTGCCAGCAGCCCGGGACAGGCCCGGGGTACGCAGTATTTT
CDR3: CASSPGQARGTQYF

length: 12
J: TRBJ2-6
V: TRBV19
size: many
D: .
DNA: TGTGCCAGTAGTCCCGGGGCCAACGTCCTGACTTTC
CDR3: CASSPGANVLTF

length: 15
J: TRBJ2-7
V: TRBV7-9
size: .
D: .
DNA: TGTGCCAGCAGCAACCGGGACGGCCTCTCCTACGAGCAGTACTTC
CDR3: CASSNRDGLSYEQYF

length: 13
J: TRBJ2-7
V: TRBV11-1
size: .
D: TRBD1
DNA: TGTGCCAGCCAGAACAGGGGAGCCTACGAGCAGTACTTC
CDR3: CASQNRGAYEQYF

length: 15
J: TRBJ2-5
V: TRBV7-9
size: .
D: .
DNA: TGTGCCAGCAGCTTGACCGGGACAACACAAGAGACCCAGTACTTC
CDR3: CASSLTGTTQETQYF

length: 14
J: TRBJ1-1
V: TRBV5-6
size: .
D: .
DNA: TGTGCCAGCAGCTCTGGGGGAGAGAACACTGAAGCTTTCTTT
CDR3: CASSSGGENTEAFF

length: 11
J: TRBJ2-1
V: TRBV6-5
size: few
D: .
DNA: TGTGCCAGCAGTTACAAGACGGAGCAGTTCTTC
CDR3: CASSYKTEQFF

length: 16
J: TRBJ2-7
V: TRBV15
size: .
D: TRBD1
DNA: TGTGCCACCAGCAGAGGAGCCGGGACAGGGGGCTACGAGCAGTACTTC
CDR3: CATSRGAGTGGYEQYF

length: 13
J: TRBJ1-2
V: TRBV5-1
size: .
D: TRBD1
DNA: TGCGCCAGCAGCTATGGACAGGGATATGGCTACACCTTC
CDR3: CASSYGQGYGYTF

length: 15
J: TRBJ1-2
V: TRBV27
size: .
D: .
DNA: TGTGCCAGCAGTCCAAGACCTTCGGGGAACTATGGCTACACCTTC
CDR3: CASSPRPSGNYGYTF

length: 18
J: TRBJ1-2
V: TRBV5-1
size: few
D: .
DNA: TGCGCCAGCAGCCCTCACGGCCTTAAAGGGGCCAAGAACTATGGCTACACCTTC
CDR3: CASSPHGLKGAKNYGYTF

length: 14
J: TRBJ1-5
V: TRBV19
size: few
D: TRBD1
DNA: TGTGCCAGCAGAGAAACAGGGGGCTATCAGCCCCAGCATTTT
CDR3: CASRETGGYQPQHF

length: 15
J: TRBJ1-5
V: TRBV6-5
size: .
D: .
DNA: TGTGCCAGCACCCTAGACAGCGCCGGGGGTCAGCCCCAGCATTTT
CDR3: CASTLDSAGGQPQHF

length: 14
J: TRBJ1-1
V: TRBV6-5
size: .
D: .
DNA: TGTGCCAGCAAAAACGGAGAATTGAACACTGAAGCTTTCTTT
CDR3: CASKNGELNTEAFF

length: 14
J: TRBJ2-7
V: TRBV7-9
size: few
D: TRBD1
DNA: TGTGCCAGCAGCTTAACACAGGGGAGCTACGAGCAGTACTTC
CDR3: CASSLTQGSYEQYF

length: 15
J: TRBJ2-2
V: TRBV15
size: .
D: .
DNA: TGTGCCACCAGCAGAAGGACACGGAACACCGGGGAGCTGTTTTTT
CDR3: CATSRRTRNTGELFF

length: 19
J: TRBJ1-2
V: TRBV7-6
size: .
D: .
DNA: TGTGCCAGCAGCCCATACCCACTTATTCCAGGGGCGAAGGTCTATGGCTACACCTTC
CDR3: CASSPYPLIPGAKVYGYTF

length: 17
J: TRBJ1-5
V: TRBV18
size: .
D: TRBD1
DNA: TGTGCCAGCTCACCATTTTCTGGACAGGGCGGGCATCAGCCCCAGCATTTT
CDR3: CASSPFSGQGGHQPQHF

length: 13
J: TRBJ1-1
V: TRBV7-8
size: .
D: .
DNA: TGTGCCAGCAGCTTGACGGGAGGCACTGAAGCTTTCTTT
CDR3: CASSLTGGTEAFF

length: 13
J: TRBJ1-1
V: TRBV11-3
size: .
D: .
DNA: TGTGCCAGCAGCCTCCGGGGTAGCACTGAAGCTTTCTTT
CDR3: CASSLRGSTEAFF

length: 16
J: TRBJ2-7
V: TRBV11-2
size: once
D: TRBD2
DNA: TGTGCCAGCAGCTTAGTTGGCGGGGGGGCGATTTACGAGCAGTACTTC
CDR3: CASSLVGGGAIYEQYF

length: 14
J: TRBJ1-6
V: TRBV5-1
size: few
D: .
DNA: TGCGCCAGCAGCTTGGACAGGGAGAATTCACCCCTCCACTTT
CDR3: CASSLDRENSPLHF

length: 14
J: TRBJ1-2
V: TRBV7-2
size: few
D: .
DNA: TGTGCCAGCAGCCCCCCCGGGGCCGAATATGGCTACACCTTC
CDR3: CASSPPGAEYGYTF

length: 15
J: TRBJ1-5
V: TRBV19
size: few
D: .
DNA: TGTGCCAGTAGTATTGAGGGAACCGGCAATCAGCCCCAGCATTTT
CDR3: CASSIEGTGNQPQHF

length: 12
J: TRBJ2-7
V: TRBV19
size: .
D: TRBD1
DNA: TGTGCCAGTCAAGGACAGGGCCACGAGCAGTACTTC
CDR3: CASQGQGHEQYF

length: 16
J: TRBJ2-1
V: TRBV4-1
size: .
D: .
DNA: TGCGCCAGCAGCCAAGAGAAAGGGGGTGGCAACAATGAGCAGTTCTTC
CDR3: CASSQEKGGGNNEQFF

length: 11
J: TRBJ2-3
V: TRBV5-1
size: .
D: .
DNA: TGCGCCAGCAGCTTGGAGGACACGCAGTATTTT
CDR3: CASSLEDTQYF

length: 16
J: TRBJ2-4
V: TRBV2
size: few
D: .
DNA: TGTGCCAGCAGTGCACAGGAGAACCTAGCCAAAAACATTCAGTACTTC
CDR3: CASSAQENLAKNIQYF

length: 14
J: TRBJ1-2
V: TRBV5-6
size: .
D: TRBD1
DNA: TGTGCCAGCAGCAGGACAGGGTTGAATTATGGCTACACCTTC
CDR3: CASSRTGLNYGYTF

length: 15
J: TRBJ2-1
V: TRBV4-1
size: .
D: TRBD2
DNA: TGCGCCAGCAGCCGATTGGGACTAGCGGGAGATGAGCAGTTCTTC
CDR3: CASSRLGLAGDEQFF

length: 14
J: TRBJ2-3
V: TRBV5-1
size: .
D: .
DNA: TGCGCCAGCAGCTTGGTCCATGACACAGATACGCAGTATTTT
CDR3: CASSLVHDTDTQYF

length: 14
J: TRBJ2-5
V: TRBV7-2
size: .
D: TRBD1
DNA: TGTGCCAGCAGCCAACCAGGGGGCTACGAGACCCAGTACTTC
CDR3: CASSQPGGYETQYF

length: 15
J: TRBJ2-1
V: TRBV9
size: .
D: TRBD2
DNA: TGTGCCAGCAGCGTAGCGGTTAGCGGGGGACATGAGCAGTTCTTC
CDR3: CASSVAVSGGHEQFF

length: 13
J: TRBJ2-1
V: TRBV30
size: .
D: .
DNA: TGTGCCTGGAGTATGCCTGTGAACAATGAGCAGTTCTTC
CDR3: CAWSMPVNNEQFF

length: 18
J: TRBJ2-7
V: TRBV5-1
size: .
D: .
DNA: TGCGCCAGCAGCTTGGATAACACGCGCAGGGCCTTCTCCTACGAGCAGTACTTC
CDR3: CASSLDNTRRAFSYEQYF

length: 14
J: TRBJ2-7
V: TRBV2
size: .
D: .
DNA: TGTGCCAGCAGCGTGGACAGTGGGGCCTACGAGCAGTACTTC
CDR3: CASSVDSGAYEQYF

length: 14
J: TRBJ1-1
V: TRBV2
size: few
D: .
DNA: TGTGCCAGCAGTGTAGGCGGGGTCGGCACTGAAGCTTTCTTT
CDR3: CASSVGGVGTEAFF

length: 13
J: TRBJ2-1
V: TRBV5-5
size: many
D: .
DNA: TGTGCCAGCAGCCCGGGGGAGTACAATGAGCAGTTCTTC
CDR3: CASSPGEYNEQFF

length: 11
J: TRBJ2-3
V: TRBV9
size: .
D: .
DNA: TGTGCCAGCAGCCGGGGGGATACGCAGTATTTT
CDR3: CASSRGDTQYF

length: 16
J: TRBJ2-1
V: TRBV29-1
size: .
D: .
DNA: TGCAGCGTTGTATCCGGCGGGGCCGGAAAATACAATGAGCAGTTCTTC
CDR3: CSVVSGGAGKYNEQFF

length: 13
J: TRBJ2-7
V: TRBV6-5
size: .
D: TRBD1
DNA: TGTGCCAGCAGCCAAGCTACAGGGGGCGAGCAGTACTTC
CDR3: CASSQATGGEQYF

length: 14
J: TRBJ1-6
V: TRBV19
size: .
D: .
DNA: TGTGCCAGTAGTTACCCGGGACTGCAGTCACCCCTCCACTTT
CDR3: CASSYPGLQSPLHF

length: 14
J: TRBJ2-5
V: TRBV9
size: .
D: .
DNA: TGTGCCAGCAGCGTAGCCGTTGCGGGGGAGACCCAGTACTTC
CDR3: CASSVAVAGETQYF